The 5 T cell receptor beta chains reported below all come from one sample, sequenced in a study of OX40 agonist ivuxolimab in advanced cancers. Generated by immunoSEQ multiplex PCR, the TCRdb table keeps only in-frame clones and is missing some. This sample yields approximately 60,000 clones, of which around 85% are seen a single time; roughly 1% belongs to the top ten. Sequences were derived from CD4+ or CD8+ T cells sorted from blood, sampled in a trial of the OX40 agonist ivuxolimab. The receptors were sampled from an adult with an advanced solid tumor such as melanoma, head and neck, liver or kidney cancer.

V gene TRBV5-4 combines with J gene TRBJ1-5, with D perhaps matching TRBD1 (5 bases). V shed 0 bases and J shed 0 bases, with 7 bases lying between them. The CDR3 extends over 15 amino acids. Germline V gene lookup returns CDR1 SGHNT and CDR2 YYREEE (reference sequence). DNA for the CDR3: TGTGCCAGCAGCTTGGGGACAAATAGCAATCAGCCCCAGCATTTT. Translated, it gives CASSLGTNSNQPQHF.

Only a few counts were recorded for this clone. The chain links TRBV6-6 to TRBJ1-5, with a possible D match to TRBD1 (5 bases). This CDR3 has 14 residues. Trimming took off 0 bases at V and 5 bases at J, with 8 bases between the two ends. CDR1 is MNHNY and CDR2 is SVGAGI in the germline V gene (reference sequence). CDR3 sequence reads: CASSYSGRDQPQHF. In DNA, the CDR3 is TGTGCCAGCAGTTACTCTGGCAGGGATCAGCCCCAGCATTTT.

This sequence joins TRBV5-6 and TRBJ2-3, with TRBD2 identical over 12 bases. With V trimmed by 4 bases and J by 2 bases, 5 bases remained unmatched. The germline CDR1 and CDR2 sequences are SGHDT and YYEEEE. CDR3 size: 16 residues. The CDR3 DNA sequence: TGTGCCAGCAGCATACTAGCGGGGGGCCTCACAGATACGCAGTATTTT. Translating gives CASSILAGGLTDTQYF.

The V and J genes are TRBV4-1 and TRBJ2-5; the D is unclear. The germline V gene encodes CDR1 MGHRA and CDR2 YSYEKL. V lost 0 bases to trimming and J lost 1 base, with 15 bases between them. CDR3 length: 17 amino acids. In DNA form, the CDR3 reads TGCGCCAGCAGCCAAGACGGGTTCTCGCCAGCCCAAGAGACCCAGTACTTC. Amino acid sequence: CASSQDGFSPAQETQYF.

The rearrangement joins TRBV6-1 to TRBJ2-6; D might be TRBD1 (6 bases). The germline V and J ends were trimmed by 6 bases and 2 bases, with 14 bases remaining between them. CDR1 and CDR2 from the germline V gene are MNHNS and SASEGT. This CDR3 spans 16 amino acids. CDR3 loop: CASSENRDTGANVLTF. The CDR3 bases are TGTGCCAGCAGCGAAAATCGGGACACTGGGGCCAACGTCCTGACTTTC.